This TCR beta chain was recovered during a study of OX40 agonist ivuxolimab in advanced cancers. Study-wide context: Melanoma, hepatocellular carcinoma, head and neck or renal cell cancer occurred in dose-escalation patients. Checkpoint inhibitors had been given previously to around 38% of patients.

CDR3 size: 16 residues. Germline V gene sequence: CDR1 MDHEN, CDR2 SYDVKM. V lost 3 bases, J lost 3 bases, and 7 bases stayed unmatched. Clones were read by immunoSEQ multiplex PCR, and TCRdb kept only the in-frame ones, dropping some. Of 50,000 to 70,000 clones listed, around 90% were seen once; the top ten hold around 10%. The source material was CD4+ or CD8+ T cells sorted from blood, sampled in a trial of the OX40 agonist ivuxolimab. The rearrangement links TRBV28 to TRBJ2-1, with 8 nucleotides matching TRBD1. The TCR comes from an adult with an advanced solid tumor such as melanoma, head and neck, liver or kidney cancer. The CDR3 DNA reads as TGTGCCAGCAGTTTCTCGGAGGGACAGGTCTACAATGAGCAGTTCTTC. Amino acids: CASSFSEGQVYNEQFF.